This T cell receptor (beta chain) was identified in a study of CD8 T cells in ankylosing spondylitis. Study-wide results and caveats: What appeared characteristic of ankylosing spondylitis blood was a TCR beta motif of eight highly homologous variants.

This clonotype was seen just once. The antigen is not known. TCRdb reprocessed the 5' RACE reads with MiXCR, giving one entry per CDR3 protein. The sample lists hundreds of thousands of distinct CDR3 sequences; more than 25% were seen once. This CDR3 region has 14 residues. Trimming took 3 bases from V and 8 from J; bases not matched to a gene: 4. From germline, CDR1 is LNHDA and CDR2 SQIVND (reference sequence). The TCR was taken from a male donor with ankylosing spondylitis. V gene TRBV19 combines with J gene TRBJ1-6; 7 bases map to TRBD1. Sequenced material: blood, either unsorted or a sorted T cell fraction (not recorded which). The CDR3 sequence is CASSMAGGDSPLHF. In nucleotides, the CDR3 is TGTGCCAGTAGTATGGCAGGGGGAGATTCACCCCTCCACTTT.